Presented here are 21 T cell receptor beta chains from one specimen sequenced in a study of a mutant IDH1 vaccine in newly diagnosed glioma. Time point noted: baseline, week 1 (first vaccination visit). Specified treatment: pre-vaccination baseline after standard-of-care therapy. Data came from immunoSEQ multiplex PCR; TCRdb stores just in-frame clones and leaves some out. The sample has about 92,000 clones; 83% are singletons. Specimen: PBMCs, collected from a glioma patient treated with radiotherapy, temozolomide or both. Every receptor here comes from a woman aged 45-65 years with glioma.

This rearrangement joins TRBV5-5 to TRBJ2-7; possibly TRBD1 for D (5 bases). This CDR3 region has 16 residues. Germline V lookup: CDR1 SGHKS, CDR2 YYEKEE (reference sequence). V lost 0 bases and J lost 0, with 13 bases in between. The CDR3 sequence: CASSLVGQSTSYEQYF. CDR3 DNA sequence: TGTGCCAGCAGCTTGGTGGGGCAGTCGACCTCCTACGAGCAGTACTTC.

The CDR3: CATTGRVNTEAFF. The CDR3 DNA reads TGTGCCACGACAGGGAGAGTGAACACTGAAGCTTTCTTT. The gene calls are TRBV6-5 and TRBJ1-1; 7 nucleotides line up with TRBD1. This CDR3 has 13 residues. After removal of 10 bases from V and 0 bases from J, the junction contained 5 bases not matched to a gene. CDR1 is MNHEY and CDR2 is SVGAGI in the germline V gene.

This clone has a handful of counts. The chain couples TRBV19 to TRBJ1-4; D might be TRBD1 (5 bases). In germline, CDR1 is LNHDA, CDR2 SQIVND (reference sequence). Trimming cost V 10 bases and J 7 bases, with 16 bases left between them. The CDR3 length is 13 residues. The DNA of the CDR3 is TGTGCCACGCAAAACTGGGACGGTGAAAAACTGTTTTTT. This translates into CATQNWDGEKLFF.

Comments on this clone: Sequence at one end of the junction differs from germline and may be a read error. The chain links TRBV6-1 to TRBJ1-3, with D possibly being TRBD1 (5 bases). Per the germline V gene, CDR1 is MNHNS and CDR2 is SASEGT. This CDR3 comprises 16 residues. CDR3 protein: CTSSESGPTSGNTIYF. Here the CDR3 DNA reads TGTACCAGCAGTGAATCAGGGCCCACCTCTGGAAACACCATATATTTT.

The chain carries TRBV19 and TRBJ1-1; D may be TRBD1 (6 bases). This CDR3 is 13 amino acids long. Looked up from germline, CDR1 is LNHDA and CDR2 is SQIVND (reference sequence). V dropped 6 bases and J dropped 1 base, with 9 bases sitting between them. The CDR3 sequence is CASSTGRNTEAFF. As DNA, the CDR3 is TGTGCCAGTAGCACAGGGAGGAACACTGAAGCTTTCTTT.

The chain is built from TRBV27 and TRBJ1-2; the match to TRBD1 covers 7 bases. Trimming took 5 bases from V and 4 from J; bases not matched to a gene: 13. This CDR3 spans 16 amino acids. The germline CDR1 and CDR2 sequences are MNHEY and SMNVEV (reference sequence). CDR3 protein: CASSANRDSTLYGYTF. The CDR3 nucleotides are TGTGCCAGCAGTGCGAACCGGGACAGTACTCTCTATGGCTACACCTTC.

Details on this clone: This CDR3 is also generated by other DNA sequences in the sample. J is TRBJ2-1 and V is TRBV5-1; 9 nucleotides match TRBD1. The CDR3 spans 15 residues. Germline V lookup: CDR1 SGHRS, CDR2 YFSETQ. The V and J ends lost 0 bases and 4 bases, in that order; junction bases with no gene match: 2. The CDR3 loop reads CASSLVGTGYNEQFF. The DNA for the CDR3 is TGCGCCAGCAGCTTGGTGGGGACAGGGTACAATGAGCAGTTCTTC.

V gene TRBV6-5 combines with J gene TRBJ1-6; D is uncertain. This CDR3 has 14 residues. V lost 5 bases to trimming and J lost 7 bases, with 12 bases between them. Germline V gives CDR1 MNHEY, CDR2 SVGAGI. CDR3 sequence: CASSTGAGNSPLHF. The DNA of the CDR3 is TGTGCCAGCAGTACGGGCGCCGGGAATTCACCCCTCCACTTT.

The chain uses TRBV19 and TRBJ2-4; tentative D call: TRBD1 (5 bases). V shed 11 bases and J shed 15 bases, with 20 bases lying between them. This CDR3 is 11 amino acids long. CDR1 and CDR2 from the germline V gene are LNHDA and SQIVND (reference sequence). As DNA, the CDR3 is TGTGCCTCCCGAGACAGTCAGTGGGTGTACTTC. The encoded protein is CASRDSQWVYF.

V is TRBV30 and J is TRBJ1-2, with D possibly matching TRBD1 (6 bases). This CDR3 is built from 18 residues. V lost 2 bases and J lost 7, with 29 bases in between. The germline V gene encodes CDR1 GTSNPN and CDR2 SVGIG (reference sequence). The CDR3, as DNA: TGTGCCTGGAGTCCTGGGAGGGGGGGCGATTGGGGAAGGGGTGGCTACACCTTC. Encoded protein: CAWSPGRGGDWGRGGYTF.

The CDR3 spells CASSLEGGPPYEQYF. Here the CDR3 DNA reads TGCGCCAGCAGCTTGGAGGGAGGCCCTCCCTACGAGCAGTACTTC. The rearrangement links TRBV5-1 to TRBJ2-7, with a tentative D call TRBD2 (6 bases). CDR1 and CDR2 from the germline V gene are SGHRS and YFSETQ. The germline V and J ends were trimmed by 0 bases and 2 bases, with 12 bases remaining between them. The CDR3 is 15 amino acids. The complete variable domain, with remaining parts taken from reference TRBV5-1 and TRBJ2-7, reads KAGVTQTPRYLIKTRGQQVTLSCSPISGHRSVSWYQQTPGQGLQFLFEYFSETQRNKGNFPGRFSGRQFSNSRSEMNVSTLELGDSALYLCASSLEGGPPYEQYFGPGTRLTVT.

This clone was found once. The V gene is TRBV5-1, the J gene TRBJ2-1; no definite D call. V dropped 3 bases and J dropped 2 bases, with 6 bases sitting between them. The germline V gene encodes CDR1 SGHRS and CDR2 YFSETQ. The CDR3 contains 13 residues. CDR3 nucleotide sequence: TGCGCCAGCAGCTCGGACCCCTACAATGAGCAGTTCTTC. This translates into CASSSDPYNEQFF.

The chain carries TRBV6-4 and TRBJ1-1; D is ambiguous. Germline V gene sequence: CDR1 MRHNA, CDR2 SNTAGT. The V end lost 10 bases, the J end lost 6 bases, and 24 bases lay between the germline ends. The length of the CDR3 is 15 residues. This chain's CDR3 is CATPISELTGSEAFF. The CDR3 nucleotides are TGTGCCACACCCATTTCTGAATTGACCGGATCTGAAGCTTTCTTT.

The rearrangement links TRBV7-9 to TRBJ1-5, with D perhaps TRBD1 (5 bases). Germline CDR1 SEHNR, CDR2 FQNEAQ (reference sequence). This CDR3 spans 14 amino acids. V was pared by 5 bases and J by 6 bases, with 14 bases between. The CDR3 sequence is CASSGGDETQPQHF. The CDR3 DNA is TGTGCCAGCAGCGGGGGAGATGAAACTCAGCCCCAGCATTTT.

The chain carries TRBV19 and TRBJ2-1, with a possible D match to TRBD2 (6 bases). This CDR3 comprises 14 residues. Trimming removed 2 bases from V and 4 bases from J, with 9 bases in between. Germline CDR1 reads LNHDA; CDR2 reads SQIVND (reference sequence). The CDR3: CASSISGRYNEQFF. The CDR3 coding sequence is TGTGCCAGTAGTATAAGCGGGCGGTACAATGAGCAGTTCTTC.

The V gene is TRBV27, the J gene TRBJ2-2, with D perhaps TRBD1 (5 bases). Trimming took off 3 bases at V and 6 bases at J, with 14 bases between the two ends. The CDR3 spans 15 residues. Germline values: CDR1 MNHEY, CDR2 SMNVEV (reference sequence). CDR3 loop: CASSLQWTSPGELFF. The DNA of the CDR3 is TGTGCCAGCAGTTTGCAGTGGACATCCCCCGGGGAGCTGTTTTTT.

The chain links TRBV19 to TRBJ1-2; 7 bases line up with TRBD1. V was pared by 3 bases and J by 4 bases, with 11 bases of the junction left unmatched. This CDR3 spans 16 amino acids. CDR1 is LNHDA and CDR2 is SQIVND in the germline V gene (reference sequence). CDR3 bases: TGTGCCAGTAGTATTTGGTCGACAGGGTTCTCCTATGGCTACACCTTC. Amino acids: CASSIWSTGFSYGYTF.

This chain joins TRBV6-4 and TRBJ2-1; the D gene is possibly TRBD1 (5 bases). The CDR3 sequence is 15 residues long. CDR1 MRHNA and CDR2 SNTAGT come from the germline V gene. Trimming took 2 bases from V and 5 from J, leaving 13 bases between them. CDR3 protein: CASSDGEEGDNEQFF. The CDR3, as DNA: TGTGCCAGCAGTGACGGAGAGGAAGGGGACAATGAGCAGTTCTTC.

The rearrangement joins TRBV5-1 to TRBJ2-3, with 16 bases aligning to TRBD2. CDR3 size: 17 residues. V lost 4 bases and J lost 5; bases outside the gene matches: 7. Germline values: CDR1 SGHRS, CDR2 YFSETQ. For the CDR3, the DNA is TGCGCCAGCAGCACCGGGACTAGCGGGGGGGTAGGAGATACGCAGTATTTT. Translation gives CASSTGTSGGVGDTQYF.

The rearrangement links TRBV5-1 to TRBJ2-2; D assignment may be TRBD1 or TRBD2 (6 bases each). V was cut by 0 bases and J by 2 bases, with 8 bases left in between. CDR1 is SGHRS, CDR2 YFSETQ, per germline. The CDR3 contains 15 residues. The CDR3 here is CASSLEGGNTGELFF. DNA of the CDR3: TGCGCCAGCAGCTTGGAGGGGGGCAACACCGGGGAGCTGTTTTTT.

The chain couples TRBV7-9 to TRBJ1-5; no clear D gene. The CDR3 is made up of 11 amino acids. CDR1 and CDR2 from the germline V gene are SEHNR and FQNEAQ (reference sequence). Trimming stripped 5 bases from V and 16 bases from J, with 15 bases between. CDR3 bases: TGTGCCAGCAGCCCATCGACAAAATTACATTTT. Protein: CASSPSTKLHF.